The T cell receptor (beta chain) under discussion was sequenced for a study of T cell repertoires in cytomegalovirus infection. TCRdb redid the calling of the reads with MiXCR, one entry per CDR3 protein. Among approximately 990,000 distinct CDR3 sequences listed, around 29% were seen once. Study-level points and caveats: HLA-C-restricted, CMV-specific TCR beta clonotypes were dominant ex vivo.

This clonotype appeared a few times. The antigen remains unidentified. Germline V gene sequence: CDR1 SGHVS, CDR2 FQNEAQ. The CDR3 runs to 16 residues. The V gene end was trimmed by 1 base and the J gene end by 6 bases; junction bases not matched to a gene: 5. The sequencing here drew on cultured CD8+ T cells from PBMCs, taken from culture after CMV antigen stimulation. The chain combines TRBV7-8 with TRBJ2-3; 12 bases line up with TRBD2. The TCR was taken from a human donor in good health (CMV status not recorded). Some clones in this sample may be carry-over from other donors' samples. The CDR3 DNA is TGTGCCAGCAGCTTAGGCCTAGCGGGGGGGCGGGATACGCAGTATTTT. This codes for CASSLGLAGGRDTQYF.